This entry lists 27 T cell receptor beta chains sequenced from one sample in a study of cytomegalovirus exposure and HLA in healthy donors. A multiplex PCR was run with 60 Vbeta primers and 13 Jbeta primers. Only in-frame clones appear in the TCRdb table, and some are missing; sequencing was by immunoSEQ multiplex PCR. The data show 99,000 or so clones, with more than 65% seen just once and around 8.4% held by the top ten. The sequenced sample consisted of PBMCs. The source of these receptors is a middle-aged man in good health and CMV-seropositive.

This chain joins TRBV9 and TRBJ1-1; perhaps TRBD1 as D (6 bases). Trimming cost V 7 bases and J 0 bases, with 7 bases left between them. CDR1 and CDR2 (germline): SGDLS, YYNGEE. The CDR3 has 12 residues. The CDR3 reads CASGQMNTEAFF. Written as DNA, the CDR3 is TGTGCCAGCGGACAGATGAACACTGAAGCTTTCTTT. Full variable domain (missing parts from reference TRBV9 and TRBJ1-1): DSGVTQTPKHLITATGQRVTLRCSPRSGDLSVYWYQQSLDQGLQFLIQYYNGEERAKGNILERFSAQQFPDLHSELNLSSLELGDSALYFCASGQMNTEAFFGQGTRLTVV.

The sample holds a few counts of this clone. The gene calls are TRBV21-1 and TRBJ2-5; TRBD2, the table's D call, lacks a check against the DNA. TRBV21-1 is listed as a pseudogene. There are 15 residues in the CDR3. The CDR3 spells CASSQILVGFETQYF. The CDR3 nucleotides read TGTGCCAGCAGCCAAATACTAGTAGGGTTCGAGACCCAGTACTTC.

The chain has TRBV25-1 and TRBJ2-3; TRBD2 matches 7 bases. Germline values: CDR1 MGHDK, CDR2 SYGVNS. Trimming at V came to 2 bases and at J to 0 bases, leaving 2 bases not matched to a gene. CDR3 length: 15 amino acids. The CDR3 spells CASSEGTTSTDTQYF. The CDR3 nucleotides read TGTGCCAGCAGTGAAGGGACTACGAGCACAGATACGCAGTATTTT.

This chain links TRBV2 with TRBJ2-7, with a possible D match to TRBD1 (6 bases). CDR3 length equals 14 residues. Deletions cut 8 bases from V and 3 bases from J, with 17 bases between. In germline, CDR1 is SNHLY, CDR2 FYNNEI. The CDR3 nucleotides read TGTGCCAGCCATAATCGGGGACAAGTCTACGAGCAGTACTTC. Protein product: CASHNRGQVYEQYF.

A remark on this clone: Sequence at one end of the junction differs from germline and may be a read error. This chain uses TRBV7-7 with TRBJ2-1; the D is unclear. Germline V gene data show CDR1 as SSHAT and CDR2 as FNYEAQ (reference sequence). The CDR3 is 14 amino acids. The CDR3 DNA sequence: TGTGCTAGCAGCTTAGATTTAACAGATCGGGAGCAGTTCTTC. Translated: CASSLDLTDREQFF.

The table lists this clone with a count of one. The CDR3 sequence is CSVVLPGSYEQYF. The CDR3 bases are TGCAGCGTTGTTCTCCCAGGGTCCTACGAGCAGTACTTC. The rearrangement links TRBV29-1 to TRBJ2-7; perhaps TRBD1 as D (5 bases). CDR3 length equals 13 residues. Per germline, CDR1 SQVTM and CDR2 ANQGSEA. Trimming removed 4 bases at V and 1 base at J, with 11 bases between.

V usage is TRBV18 and J usage is TRBJ1-2; a possible D gene is TRBD1 (6 bases). The CDR3 contains 14 residues. Trimming pared 0 bases from V and 4 bases from J, leaving 9 bases between. Germline lookup yields CDR1 KGHSH and CDR2 LQKENI. The CDR3 DNA follows: TGTGCCAGCTCACCACCGGGACAACTCTATGGCTACACCTTC. Protein product: CASSPPGQLYGYTF.

J is TRBJ1-2 and V is TRBV27, with 7 bases that match TRBD1. The CDR3 runs 13 residues. Germline loops: CDR1 MNHEY, CDR2 SMNVEV (reference sequence). The J segment lost 5 bases and the V segment lost 9 bases, leaving 9 bases of the junction unmatched. The CDR3 nucleotides read TGTGCCAGTTCATCGGTACAGGGGTATGGCTACACCTTC. It translates to CASSSVQGYGYTF.

This sequence joins TRBV5-5 and TRBJ2-7, with 7 bases fitting TRBD1. The V and J ends lost 0 bases and 6 bases, in that order; junction bases with no gene match: 6. The CDR3 is made up of 14 amino acids. The germline V gene has CDR1 SGHKS and CDR2 YYEKEE (reference sequence). The CDR3 here is CASSLVAQGVEQYF. The CDR3 bases are TGTGCCAGCAGCTTGGTGGCGCAGGGGGTCGAGCAGTACTTC.

This clone has only a few counts. V is TRBV19 and J is TRBJ2-7; 10 bases align to TRBD2. V gave up 3 bases and J gave up 0 bases; unmatched junction bases: 2. This CDR3 contains 15 residues. Per the germline V gene, CDR1 is LNHDA and CDR2 is SQIVND (reference sequence). CDR3 sequence: CASSIGLAVSYEQYF. The DNA of the CDR3 is TGTGCCAGTAGTATCGGACTAGCGGTCTCCTACGAGCAGTACTTC.

This clone has a handful of counts. The chain is built from TRBV27 and TRBJ1-2, with TRBD1 matching 8 bases. V trimming: 5 bases; J trimming: 8 bases; junction bases outside the gene matches: 7. CDR3 size: 13 residues. CDR1 is MNHEY, CDR2 SMNVEV, per germline (reference sequence). The CDR3 spells CASSQQGAGGYTF. The CDR3 nucleotides are TGTGCCAGCAGTCAGCAGGGGGCCGGGGGCTACACCTTC.

This clone is a singleton in its sample. V usage is TRBV2 and J usage is TRBJ1-3, with 10 bases aligning to TRBD1. The junction had 10 bases not matched to a gene; V was cut back by 8 bases and J by 3 bases. The CDR3 consists of 16 residues. Germline CDR1 and CDR2: SNHLY and FYNNEI. The CDR3 sequence is CASSSGTGEFGNTIYF. As DNA, the CDR3 is TGTGCCAGCTCCTCCGGGACAGGGGAATTTGGAAACACCATATATTTT.

The chain combines TRBV11-2 with TRBJ2-7, with TRBD2 matching 9 bases. With V trimmed by 1 base and J by 2 bases, 15 bases remained unmatched. Germline CDR1 SGHAT, CDR2 FQNNGV. The CDR3 runs to 19 residues. The CDR3 is CASSLVLVTSGYLTYEQYF. CDR3 in DNA: TGTGCCAGCAGCTTAGTGCTGGTGACTAGCGGATACCTAACCTACGAGCAGTACTTC.

This chain connects TRBV18 to TRBJ1-6; TRBD1 is a possible D gene (6 bases). The CDR3 runs to 16 residues. The germline V gene has CDR1 KGHSH and CDR2 LQKENI. V lost 3 bases and J 7 bases, leaving 16 bases between the germline ends. CDR3 bases: TGTGCCAGCTCACCCTCCTACAGGGTTTGGAATTCACCCCTCCACTTT. Its protein is CASSPSYRVWNSPLHF.

The chain has TRBV4-3 and TRBJ2-2; 11 bases are a match to TRBD2. Germline values: CDR1 LGHNA, CDR2 YSLEER. V was clipped by 4 bases and J by 4 bases; unmatched bases: 5. CDR3 length: 16 residues. The CDR3 nucleotides read TGCGCCAGCAGCCCGTATAGCGGGGGGGGCACCGGGGAGCTGTTTTTT. Its protein is CASSPYSGGGTGELFF.

The rearrangement joins TRBV10-2 to TRBJ2-1; 9 bases match TRBD2. This CDR3 is built from 15 residues. CDR1 is WSHSY, CDR2 SAAADI, per germline. Germline trimming cut 5 bases from V and 3 bases from J; bases unmatched to any gene: 5. The CDR3 DNA follows: TGCGCCAGCAGTTTCGTAGCGGGGGTCTACAATGAGCAGTTCTTC. As protein: CASSFVAGVYNEQFF.

The V and J genes are TRBV7-2 and TRBJ2-1; a weak D match, TRBD1 (6 bases). Germline lookup yields CDR1 SGHTA and CDR2 FQGNSA. The V and J ends lost 5 bases and 4 bases respectively, with 18 bases between them. The CDR3 runs to 16 residues. The DNA for the CDR3 is TGTGCCAGCAGCACCACAGGGATAGTCGAGTACAATGAGCAGTTCTTC. The encoded protein is CASSTTGIVEYNEQFF.

The chain joins TRBV9 to TRBJ1-2, with TRBD1 identical over 7 bases. The CDR3 is 15 residues long. From germline, CDR1 is SGDLS and CDR2 YYNGEE. Trimming removed 4 bases from V and 8 bases from J; junction bases left unmatched: 14. CDR3 region: CASSSVNRGPGGYTF. CDR3 in DNA: TGTGCCAGCAGCTCGGTAAACAGGGGCCCGGGGGGCTACACCTTC.

The rearrangement links TRBV19 to TRBJ2-3; 7 positions agree with TRBD2. The V segment lost 5 bases and the J segment 4 bases; nucleotides outside the gene matches: 12. This CDR3 is 16 amino acids long. Per the germline V gene, CDR1 is LNHDA and CDR2 is SQIVND (reference sequence). The CDR3 region is CASSPPGRGSPDTQYF. CDR3 in DNA: TGTGCCAGTAGTCCTCCGGGGAGGGGTAGTCCAGATACGCAGTATTTT.

The chain combines TRBV15 with TRBJ2-1, with 7 positions matching TRBD2. The trim removed 0 bases at V and 5 bases at J, leaving 4 bases unmatched. This CDR3 is built from 15 residues. From germline, CDR1 is LNHNV and CDR2 YYDKDF (reference sequence). The CDR3 region has the DNA TGTGCCACCAGCAGAGAAGCGGGGATTAACAATGAGCAGTTCTTC. As protein: CATSREAGINNEQFF.

The chain links TRBV7-6 to TRBJ2-3, with TRBD2 identical over 12 bases. This CDR3 has 18 residues. The V gene end was trimmed by 1 base and the J gene end by 4 bases; junction bases not matched to a gene: 9. Germline V CDR1 and CDR2: SGHVS, FNYEAQ. CDR3 region: CASSLGRWLAGGADTQYF. The CDR3 DNA follows: TGTGCCAGCAGCTTAGGAAGGTGGCTAGCGGGAGGGGCAGATACGCAGTATTTT.

The CDR3 DNA sequence: TGTGCCACCAGCGGGTCAGGGGTTAACACTGAAGCTTTCTTT. Its protein product is CATSGSGVNTEAFF. The chain combines TRBV15 with TRBJ1-1; weak D call: TRBD1 (6 bases). The CDR3 sequence is 14 residues long. V lost 5 bases, J lost 2 bases, and 12 bases lay in between. Per germline, CDR1 LNHNV and CDR2 YYDKDF (reference sequence).

The V gene is TRBV7-2, the J gene TRBJ2-3; the match to TRBD1 covers 7 bases. This CDR3 is 18 amino acids long. The germline V gene encodes CDR1 SGHTA and CDR2 FQGNSA. The V and J ends lost 4 bases and 2 bases, in that order; junction bases with no gene match: 15. Here the CDR3 DNA reads TGTGCCAGCAGCTACGGGGCAGGGGGTCGTACATACACAGATACGCAGTATTTT. Protein product: CASSYGAGGRTYTDTQYF.

This clone was picked up a small number of times. The germline gene is not matched at one end of the junction; a read error may be the cause. The chain links TRBV5-4 to TRBJ2-4; 7 bases agree with TRBD1. Per germline, CDR1 SGHNT and CDR2 YYREEE (reference sequence). This CDR3 contains 13 residues. In DNA form, the CDR3 reads TGTGCCAGCGGCCGGGACAGCAAAAACAGTCAGTACTTC. Amino acid sequence: CASGRDSKNSQYF.

CDR3 residues: CASGQPYEQYF. The CDR3 DNA follows: TGTGCCAGCGGACAGCCCTACGAGCAGTACTTC. The chain joins TRBV6-5 to TRBJ2-7; D perhaps matches TRBD1 (6 bases). The CDR3 contains 11 residues. The V end lost 8 bases, the J end lost 2 bases, and 7 bases lay between the germline ends. Germline CDR1 and CDR2: MNHEY and SVGAGI.

The rearrangement links TRBV9 to TRBJ1-2; D remains unclear. V lost 0 bases to trimming and J lost 8 bases, with 11 bases between them. CDR3 size: 13 residues. CDR1 is SGDLS, CDR2 YYNGEE, per germline. CDR3 sequence: CASSVEGSGGYTF. CDR3 nucleotides: TGTGCCAGCAGCGTAGAAGGGAGCGGGGGCTACACCTTC. The full variable domain, rest sourced from reference TRBV9 and TRBJ1-2, is DSGVTQTPKHLITATGQRVTLRCSPRSGDLSVYWYQQSLDQGLQFLIQYYNGEERAKGNILERFSAQQFPDLHSELNLSSLELGDSALYFCASSVEGSGGYTFGSGTRLTVV.

The V and J genes are TRBV2 and TRBJ1-6; TRBD1 might be the D (6 bases). The V gene lost 5 bases and the J gene lost 3 bases, with 17 bases spanning the gap. CDR3 length equals 17 residues. Germline V gives CDR1 SNHLY, CDR2 FYNNEI. CDR3 nucleotides: TGTGCCAGCAGTCTATCTTTGGACAGCTACTATAATTCACCCCTCCACTTT. It specifies CASSLSLDSYYNSPLHF.